These T cell receptor beta chains were read from a single sample in a study of cytotoxic CD8 clonotypes in ibrutinib-treated CLL. Generated by immunoSEQ multiplex PCR, the TCRdb table keeps only in-frame clones and is missing some. This table has 250,000 or so clones, 70% appearing once. The material sequenced was PBMCs, taken after 24 months of ibrutinib treatment. The receptors derive from a human donor with chronic lymphocytic leukemia. The CDR3 runs from the conserved cysteine through the conserved F or W. The D gene is left open where the match is weak. The listing skips clone size in some rows; elsewhere it reads once, few, many or a size class.

CDR3 DNA | CDR3 protein | J gene | V gene | D gene | clone size
TGTGCCAGCACCAAGAGGGGGCGAACTTTCTTT | CASTKRGRTFF | TRBJ1-1 | TRBV28 | TRBD1 | .
TGTGCCAGTATGCGGGGGGGGACTGAAGCTTTCTTT | CASMRGGTEAFF | TRBJ1-1 | TRBV19 | . | .
TGTGCCAGCAGCCTACCACAGGGGGCAGGGCTCGAGCAGTACTTC | CASSLPQGAGLEQYF | TRBJ2-7 | TRBV7-9 | TRBD1 | few
TGTGCCAGCTCACCAACGGGGAACAGGGGAGAGGAGCAGTACTTC | CASSPTGNRGEEQYF | TRBJ2-7 | TRBV18 | TRBD1 | .
TGTGCCAGCAGCTACTCCGGGACTAGCGGGCACAATGAGCAGTTCTTC | CASSYSGTSGHNEQFF | TRBJ2-1 | TRBV7-2 | TRBD2 | .
TGCGCCAGCAGCTTGGCCGGCAGAGTCGGCCAAGAGACCCAGTACTTC | CASSLAGRVGQETQYF | TRBJ2-5 | TRBV5-1 | . | .
TGCGCCAGCAGCGTCGACAGAGGGGACTACGAGCAGTACTTC | CASSVDRGDYEQYF | TRBJ2-7 | TRBV4-1 | . | .
TGTGCCAGCTCACCAAAGCGGACCTACGAGCAGTACTTC | CASSPKRTYEQYF | TRBJ2-7 | TRBV18 | . | .
TGTGCCAGCACGAACCCGGGGGTCCTATCCTACGAGCAGTACTTC | CASTNPGVLSYEQYF | TRBJ2-7 | TRBV2 | . | .
TGTGCCAGCAGCTTAGAGGTCCAGTACTTC | CASSLEVQYF | TRBJ2-5 | TRBV7-9 | . | few
TGTGCCAGCAAGAAGCAGGGGGCCGGTGAAAAACTGTTTTTT | CASKKQGAGEKLFF | TRBJ1-4 | TRBV27 | TRBD1 | .
TGTGCCAGCGGGACAGGGACAAACTACGAGCAGTACTTC | CASGTGTNYEQYF | TRBJ2-7 | TRBV7-6 | TRBD1 | few
TGCGCCAGCAGCCAAGACGGGTGGAATGAGCAGTTCTTC | CASSQDGWNEQFF | TRBJ2-1 | TRBV4-3 | . | few
TGTGCCAGCAGCTTAAGTTCCTACAATGAGCAGTTCTTC | CASSLSSYNEQFF | TRBJ2-1 | TRBV7-3 | . | .
TGCGCCAGCAGCCCTCGACTAGCGGGGGAATCCTACGAGCAGTACTTC | CASSPRLAGESYEQYF | TRBJ2-7 | TRBV5-1 | TRBD2 | .
TGTGCCTGGACTGCTGGGGCCAACGTCCTGACTTTC | CAWTAGANVLTF | TRBJ2-6 | TRBV30 | . | .
TGCAGTGCCCCCCGAGGTAATGAGCAGTTCTTC | CSAPRGNEQFF | TRBJ2-1 | TRBV20-1 | . | .
TGTGCCAGTAGCCCTGACCTTATGCGGGGTACGCAGTATTTT | CASSPDLMRGTQYF | TRBJ2-3 | TRBV19 | . | .
TGCGCCAGCAGCCAAGATCTGGGGCCCCCCCATAACAATGAGCAGTTCTTC | CASSQDLGPPHNNEQFF | TRBJ2-1 | TRBV4-3 | . | .
TGTGCCATCTCCGACAGGGCGAACACTGAAGCTTTCTTT | CAISDRANTEAFF | TRBJ1-1 | TRBV27 | TRBD1 | .
TGTGCCAGCAGTGAAGGGAGTCCACATCCCGAGCAGTACTTC | CASSEGSPHPEQYF | TRBJ2-7 | TRBV25-1 | . | .
TGTGCCAGCAGTTACTCTCGCACCCTGGGATACGAGCAGTACTTC | CASSYSRTLGYEQYF | TRBJ2-7 | TRBV6-5 | . | .
TGTGCCAGCAGCTCGAATAGCGGACCCTACGAGCAGTACTTC | CASSSNSGPYEQYF | TRBJ2-7 | TRBV7-2 | . | few
TGTGCCAGCAGCGCCCCGGGGAGGAAGGACGAGACCCAGTACTTC | CASSAPGRKDETQYF | TRBJ2-5 | TRBV11-2 | . | .
TGTGCCAGCAGCTTATTTTTGGGCACAGATACGCAGTATTTT | CASSLFLGTDTQYF | TRBJ2-3 | TRBV13 | . | .
TGTGCCAGCAGCCTGCCTCCCGGGGGGATCGACACCGGGGAGCTGTTTTTT | CASSLPPGGIDTGELFF | TRBJ2-2 | TRBV7-2 | TRBD2 | once
TGTGCCAGCAGCCAAATTCCGACAGAACTTCTCAACTATGGCTACACCTTC | CASSQIPTELLNYGYTF | TRBJ1-2 | TRBV11-3 | . | .
TGTGCCAGCAGAGAGACCAATCGGCCCGAGCAGTACTTC | CASRETNRPEQYF | TRBJ2-7 | TRBV2 | . | .
TGTGCCAGTAGCCGGCGAGGATCGGGACAGGACTACGAGCAGTACTTC | CASSRRGSGQDYEQYF | TRBJ2-7 | TRBV19 | TRBD1 | once
TGTGCCAGCAGTTACACCAGCGGGAGGTACTACGAGCAGTACTTC | CASSYTSGRYYEQYF | TRBJ2-7 | TRBV27 | TRBD2 | .
TGCGCCAGCAGACTAGGACTAGCGGGAGGCACAGATACGCAGTATTTT | CASRLGLAGGTDTQYF | TRBJ2-3 | TRBV5-1 | TRBD2 | .
TGTGCCAGCAGTTACCTAGCCGTGGGGGGCAATGAGCAGTTCTTC | CASSYLAVGGNEQFF | TRBJ2-1 | TRBV6-5 | . | .
TGTGCCATCAGTGAGTCCGACGGTCCTAACTATGGCTACACCTTC | CAISESDGPNYGYTF | TRBJ1-2 | TRBV10-3 | . | few
TGTGCCAGCAGCGACAGGGATAACTATGGCTACACCTTC | CASSDRDNYGYTF | TRBJ1-2 | TRBV6-5 | TRBD1 | .
TGCGCCAGCAGCCAAGGGCACCGAGGAGACGAGCAGTACTTC | CASSQGHRGDEQYF | TRBJ2-7 | TRBV4-1 | . | once
TGTGCCAGCAGCCCCGTCGGTCCTGGACAGGGGGGTGAAAAACTGTTTTTT | CASSPVGPGQGGEKLFF | TRBJ1-4 | TRBV7-6 | TRBD1 | .
TGTGCCAGCAGTGAAATGACAGGGAAGACGTACGAGCAGTACTTC | CASSEMTGKTYEQYF | TRBJ2-7 | TRBV2 | TRBD1 | few
TGTGCCACCAGCAGCGATCAATCCGGGGAGCTGTTTTTT | CATSSDQSGELFF | TRBJ2-2 | TRBV15 | . | few
TGTGCCAGCTCACCTCCGACAGGGACGGCTTTCTTT | CASSPPTGTAFF | TRBJ1-1 | TRBV18 | TRBD1 | many
TGTGCCAGCAGCTACCAAGGGGACACTGAAGCTTTCTTT | CASSYQGDTEAFF | TRBJ1-1 | TRBV7-9 | . | .
TGTGCCAGCAGCGGACAGGCGGGGGGCGAGCAGTACTTC | CASSGQAGGEQYF | TRBJ2-7 | TRBV2 | . | .
TGTGCCAGCGTGGGAGGGCCAATAGATACGCAGTATTTT | CASVGGPIDTQYF | TRBJ2-3 | TRBV7-9 | TRBD2 | .
TGTGCTAGCAGCTTACGGGCCCCAGGGGATGAGCAGTTCTTC | CASSLRAPGDEQFF | TRBJ2-1 | TRBV7-7 | . | .
TGTGCCAGCAGCTTCGGAGAATCCATTTTGCAGCCCCAGCATTTT | CASSFGESILQPQHF | TRBJ1-5 | TRBV5-8 | . | .
TGTGCCAGTAGCCCGGACAGGGTGATCCCAGATACGCAGTATTTT | CASSPDRVIPDTQYF | TRBJ2-3 | TRBV19 | TRBD1 | .
TGTGCCAGCAGCTTAGAAGGGCTGTTGTATAATGAGCAGTTCTTC | CASSLEGLLYNEQFF | TRBJ2-1 | TRBV7-6 | . | .
TGCGCCAGCAGCTTGGATACTGAAGCTTTCTTT | CASSLDTEAFF | TRBJ1-1 | TRBV5-1 | . | .
TGTGCCAGCAGTCGGGACGGCTCCTACGAGCAGTACTTC | CASSRDGSYEQYF | TRBJ2-7 | TRBV27 | . | .
TGTGCCAGCAGCGTCTCAGGCGGGGATCAGCCCCAGCATTTT | CASSVSGGDQPQHF | TRBJ1-5 | TRBV9 | . | .
TGTGCCAGTAGTTCCACGGACAGGGGCTACGAGCAGTACTTC | CASSSTDRGYEQYF | TRBJ2-7 | TRBV19 | TRBD1 | .
TGTGCCAGCAGTATTAGAGTAAACTCTGGGGCCAACGTCCTGACTTTC | CASSIRVNSGANVLTF | TRBJ2-6 | TRBV2 | . | .
TGCAGCGTTCGCGGACGGATGAACACTGAAGCTTTCTTT | CSVRGRMNTEAFF | TRBJ1-1 | TRBV29-1 | . | .
TGTGCCAGTAGTATCCCAACTAATGAAAAACTGTTTTTT | CASSIPTNEKLFF | TRBJ1-4 | TRBV19 | . | .
TGTGCCAGCAGGGGACCTGGCTACGAGCAGTACTTC | CASRGPGYEQYF | TRBJ2-7 | TRBV28 | . | .
TGTGCCACCAGCAGAGATGGGGCTGATAATAATGAAAAACTGTTTTTT | CATSRDGADNNEKLFF | TRBJ1-4 | TRBV15 | . | .
TGTGCTAGTGGTTTGTCCCCACAGGGGGCGGACGCGGCCCAGCATTTT | CASGLSPQGADAAQHF | TRBJ1-5 | TRBV12-5 | TRBD1 | .
TGCGCCAGCAGCCCTCGGGACTACTCCTACGAGCAGTACTTC | CASSPRDYSYEQYF | TRBJ2-7 | TRBV5-1 | TRBD2 | .
TGTGCCAGCAGCCACCCCAAGGGTCGGATAGCGGGAGGTTACGAGCAGTTCTTC | CASSHPKGRIAGGYEQFF | TRBJ2-1 | TRBV4-2 | TRBD2 | .